This TCR beta chain was identified during a study of cytotoxic CD8 clonotypes in ibrutinib-treated CLL. Study-wide background: Samples averaged 255,043 productive templates and some 96,000 productive rearrangements.

Note on this clone: As yet, its antigen is unknown.

Deep sequencing aimed at 1 in 200,000 to 1 in 1 million T cells' resolution. Clones were read by immunoSEQ multiplex PCR, and TCRdb kept only the in-frame ones, dropping some. Of 50,000 or so clones in the sample, around four fifths were seen once. Study-wide findings and caveats: In sustained-remission versus progressing patients, sampling times differed. Baseline-level clonality went beyond age-matched healthy donors and moved in step with circulating CD8+ T-cell counts.

Trimming took 4 bases from V and 6 from J, leaving 11 bases between them. The CDR3 sequence is 13 residues long. Germline-derived CDR1 and CDR2 are SGHTA and FQGTGA. The input for sequencing was PBMCs, taken after 24 months of ibrutinib treatment. The V and J genes are TRBV7-3 and TRBJ2-3; D uncertain. The TCR was taken from a human donor with chronic lymphocytic leukemia. CDR3 amino acids: CASSSSVGDTQYF. The CDR3 DNA sequence: TGTGCCAGCAGCTCGAGTGTCGGGGATACGCAGTATTTT.